This entry describes one T cell receptor beta chain. Its specificity is unknown. These data originate in a study of blood T cells in healthy people across ages. Study findings and constraints: Whereas aged donors had fewer naive CD4+ cells, long-lived donors had more of them and higher diversity. The study could not conclusively compare naive and antigen-experienced cells, given its unsorted PBMCs.

Researchers collected roughly 9.8 milliliters of peripheral blood from every single donor. Alongside a J-beta primer mix, a sample-barcoded 5' primer served in a second PCR lasting 7 to 11 cycles. In TCRdb, the 5' RACE reads were re-called with MiXCR into one record per CDR3 protein. This sample yields hundreds of thousands of distinct CDR3 sequences, of which under 45% are seen a single time; approximately 20% belongs to the top ten. This CDR3 is built from 14 residues. Germline V CDR1 and CDR2: MNHEY, SVGEGT. Trimming left V 6 bases short and J 1 base short, with 12 bases between. The sample comprised blood. The receptor was derived from a man aged 55 to 70 in good health. This rearrangement joins TRBV6-2 or TRBV6-3 to TRBJ1-1; weak D call: TRBD1 (5 bases). This CDR3 is CASSPQGENTEAFF. The CDR3 DNA reads as TGTGCCAGCAGCCCCCAGGGAGAGAACACTGAAGCTTTCTTT.